This T cell receptor beta chain was captured by sequencing in a study of blood T cell repertoires in COVID-19 (dated by TCRdb to 2018 to 2020). Background on the whole study: Samples from collaborators originated in the United States, Italy and Spain and spanned both the acute and convalescent phases of COVID-19. The prospective study material was composed of cDNA or gDNA derived from T cells, B-cell-depleted T cells, or PBMCs. The dataset comprised deeply sampled blood TCRbeta repertoires from subjects exposed to, actively infected with, or recovered from COVID-19. The repertoires were made available in a free public database intended to serve as a resource for research on the immune response to SARS-CoV-2. The samples were drawn from the first 160 participants of the ongoing ImmuneRACE study and from some 1,300 subjects provided by 6 global collaborators. Sample metadata almost always included a de-identified subject ID, COVID-19 status, age in years and sex. HLA class I and class II types, where available, came from metadata supplied by the sample provider rather than from assay-based typing. Overall results and qualifications from the work: The amount of clinical and demographic metadata varied by source and participant and was provided uncurated.

As concerns this clone: The antigen it binds to is not known. No quality values exist for individual bases; no much larger clone is one base distant.

Collaborating institutions collected whole blood in K2EDTA tubes following their own protocols. Collaborator samples were shipped for TCRbeta analysis as frozen whole blood, isolated PBMCs, or DNA extracted from either sample type. TCRbeta CDR3 regions were amplified from genomic DNA using the immunoSEQ Assay, a bias-controlled multiplex PCR. As for how the authors treated the data: The number of nucleated cells in each sample was estimated by amplification of reference gene primers within the assay. To quantify the absolute abundance of each unique TCRbeta CDR3 rearrangement, sequence reads were collapsed and filtered. Productive Simpson clonality was computed per sample as the square root of Simpson's diversity index over productive rearrangements. TCRdb's version of the immuneACCESS table is confined to in-frame rearrangements and falls short of the full clone set. An unresolved V gene accounts for under half of the shortfall where checked; the remainder is of unknown origin. V and J calls and clone size follow that table, whereas D and trimming were derived from the DNA. This sample gives more than 200,000 clones in total; around 83% of them show up just once. In total, the top ten clones hold more than 6.5% of the sample.

There are 13 amino acids in the CDR3, from cysteine to phenylalanine inclusive. This entry keeps only the CDR3 DNA: 39 bases, framed from base 1. CDR1 SQVTM and CDR2 ANQGSEA were looked up in the germline V gene. The chain employs TRBV29-1 and TRBJ1-1; the junction holds 8 bases that match TRBD1. This receptor was identified in a man aged 35-49 years with active or convalescent COVID-19. The sequencing sample was made of peripheral blood. The CDR3 amino acid sequence is: CSGRQGMNTEAFF. The base sequence is TGCAGTGGACGACAGGGGATGAACACTGAAGCTTTCTTT. The CDR3, completed at both ends by the reference TRBV29-1 and TRBJ1-1 genes, gives the full variable domain SAVISQKPSRDICQRGTSLTIQCQVDSQVTMMFWYRQQPGQSLTLIATANQGSEATYESGFVIDKFPISRPNLTFSTLTVSNMSPEDSSIYLCSGRQGMNTEAFFGQGTRLTVV.